The 27 T cell receptor beta chains below come from one sample, sequenced in a study of blood T cells in healthy people across ages. For the second PCR, which ran for roughly 6 to 11 cycles, a sample-barcoded 5' primer and a J-beta primer mix were used. TCRdb reanalysed the 5' RACE reads using MiXCR and keeps one entry per CDR3 protein. This sample has approximately 800,000 distinct CDR3 sequences; more than 25% occur once, and the top ten carry 2.5% to 3.5%. The same data also contributed to another study, on T cells of mothers and their children.

Sequenced input: blood. Receptors originate from a boy aged 5-17 years in good health.

The chain combines TRBV5-1 with TRBJ1-1; D not resolved. Germline V gene data show CDR1 as SGHRS and CDR2 as YFSETQ. Trimming stripped 7 bases from V and 3 bases from J, with 16 bases between. This CDR3 contains 14 residues. CDR3: CASYLGGQDTEAFF. DNA for the CDR3: TGCGCCAGCTACCTCGGAGGTCAGGACACTGAAGCTTTCTTT.

J is TRBJ2-5 and V is TRBV6-5, with a tentative D call TRBD2 (6 bases). The CDR3 covers 16 residues. The ends were cut back, 3 bases at V and 2 bases at J, with 16 bases in the middle. The germline V gene encodes CDR1 MNHEY and CDR2 SVGAGI. CDR3 DNA: TGTGCCAGCAGTTATGGTGGCGGGGTGAATCAAGAGACCCAGTACTTC. As protein: CASSYGGGVNQETQYF.

This chain joins TRBV7-6 and TRBJ2-5; the D gene is possibly TRBD2 (6 bases). Trimming cost V 2 bases and J 2 bases, with 12 bases left between them. From germline, CDR1 is SGHVS and CDR2 FNYEAQ. The CDR3 has 15 amino acids. CDR3 in DNA: TGTGCCAGCAGCTTAAGGGACTGGCAGCAAGAGACCCAGTACTTC. As protein: CASSLRDWQQETQYF.

This clonotype was observed a handful of times. V usage is TRBV2 and J usage is TRBJ2-3; D is undetermined. Trimming took off 7 bases at V and 3 bases at J, with 14 bases between the two ends. The CDR3 contains 14 residues. The germline V gene encodes CDR1 SNHLY and CDR2 FYNNEI. CDR3 region: CASTWAGGTDTQYF. CDR3 in DNA: TGTGCCAGCACTTGGGCCGGTGGGACAGATACGCAGTATTTT.

V and J are TRBV7-9 and TRBJ1-4; D perhaps matches TRBD1 (5 bases). From germline, CDR1 is SEHNR and CDR2 FQNEAQ (reference sequence). This CDR3 is 13 amino acids long. Trimming took off 8 bases at V and 6 bases at J, with 13 bases between the two ends. The CDR3 sequence: CASERGPDEKLFF. The CDR3 nucleotides read TGTGCCAGCGAAAGGGGTCCTGATGAAAAACTGTTTTTT.

This clonotype was detected many times. The rearrangement uses TRBV11-1 and TRBJ2-1; perhaps TRBD2 as D (6 bases). The V gene lost 5 bases and the J gene lost 8 bases, with 7 bases spanning the gap. CDR1 and CDR2 from the germline V gene are SGHAT and FQDESV (reference sequence). This CDR3 comprises 11 residues. CDR3 sequence (DNA): TGTGCCAGCAGCGCGGGGCATGAGCAGTTCTTC. It yields the protein CASSAGHEQFF.

The V gene is TRBV24-1, the J gene TRBJ2-7, with a tentative D call TRBD1 (6 bases). The CDR3 contains 15 residues. V dropped 4 bases and J dropped 5 bases, with 17 bases sitting between them. Germline V gene data show CDR1 as KGHDR and CDR2 as SFDVKD. In DNA form, the CDR3 reads TGTGCCACCAGTGACTCACAGGGCCTCGGCCACGAGCAGTACTTC. The encoded protein is CATSDSQGLGHEQYF.

The rearrangement uses TRBV5-1 and TRBJ2-5, with D maybe TRBD2 (6 bases). V lost 4 bases and J 5 bases, leaving 18 bases between the germline ends. The CDR3 is 15 residues long. Looked up from germline, CDR1 is SGHRS and CDR2 is YFSETQ. The CDR3 coding sequence is TGCGCCAGCAGCGTCTTAACGGGAGTCTTCGAGACCCAGTACTTC. Amino acids: CASSVLTGVFETQYF. The entire variable domain, with the rest obtained from reference TRBV5-1 and TRBJ2-5, is as follows: KAGVTQTPRYLIKTRGQQVTLSCSPISGHRSVSWYQQTPGQGLQFLFEYFSETQRNKGNFPGRFSGRQFSNSRSEMNVSTLELGDSALYLCASSVLTGVFETQYFGPGTRLLVL.

V is TRBV6-2 or TRBV6-3 and J is TRBJ2-1; 10 positions agree with TRBD2. V lost 6 bases, J lost 10 bases, and 6 bases stayed unmatched. CDR1 MNHEY and CDR2 SVGEGT come from the germline V gene. This CDR3 contains 13 residues. In DNA, the CDR3 is TGTGCCAGCAGAACCGGGACTAGCGAAGAGCAGTTCTTC. Translated: CASRTGTSEEQFF.

In the case of this clonotype: A read error may account for a junction end that differs from germline. The J gene is TRBJ2-1, the V gene TRBV28; unclear D gene. The assigned J gene may be wrong: the sequence end matches TRBJ2-5 better. The CDR3 loop spans 11 amino acids. Looked up from germline, CDR1 is MDHEN and CDR2 is SYDVKM. CDR3 DNA: TGTGCCAGCAGTTTATTAGAGAGCCAGTACTTC. It specifies CASSLLESQYF.

This clonotype came up a few times. The V and J genes are TRBV29-1 and TRBJ2-7; 10 bases agree with TRBD1. Germline lookup yields CDR1 SQVTM and CDR2 ANQGSEA. Trimming took 6 bases from V and 1 from J; bases not matched to a gene: 6. The CDR3 covers 14 residues. The DNA of the CDR3 is TGCAGCGTGCGGGGACAGGGGATATCCTACGAGCAGTACTTC. Encoded protein: CSVRGQGISYEQYF.

The chain links TRBV7-2 to TRBJ2-5, with 8 bases fitting TRBD1. The end of the DNA fits TRBJ2-1 better, so the J call may be wrong. CDR3 length: 14 residues. Germline CDR1 reads SGHTA; CDR2 reads FQGNSA. CDR3 residues: CASSQGQGRHEQFF. The CDR3 DNA sequence: TGTGCCAGCAGCCAAGGACAGGGTAGACATGAGCAGTTCTTC.

This clonotype was recorded only once. This chain connects TRBV27 to TRBJ2-1; D possibly corresponds to TRBD1 (6 bases). The CDR3 sequence is 16 residues long. V was shortened by 4 bases and J by 0 bases, with 13 bases between the two germline ends. CDR1 is MNHEY and CDR2 is SMNVEV in the germline V gene (reference sequence). The CDR3 is CASSSPTGSSYNEQFF. CDR3 DNA: TGTGCCAGCAGTTCCCCGACAGGTAGCTCCTACAATGAGCAGTTCTTC.

With respect to this clonotype: The CDR3 ends on some other residue instead of the conserved phenylalanine or tryptophan, so this is likely a read error. This chain links TRBV7-4 with TRBJ1-2; 7 positions agree with TRBD1. V shed 6 bases, J shed 6 bases, and the junction held 7 bases outside the gene matches. The CDR3 spans 13 residues. The germline gives CDR1 SGHVT, CDR2 SQSDAQ. The DNA of the CDR3 is TGTGCCAGCAGATTCGACAGGGCCCATGGCTACACCCTC. The encoded protein is CASRFDRAHGYTL.

This clonotype was detected a few times. The CDR3 DNA sequence: TGCGCCAGCAGCTTGTGGGGCAGCGGCTACACCTTC. It encodes CASSLWGSGYTF. The chain uses TRBV5-1 and TRBJ1-2; the D gene is possibly TRBD1 (5 bases). Between the trimmed V and J ends, which lost 1 base and 8 bases, there was a span of 9 bases. The length of the CDR3 is 12 residues. CDR1 SGHRS and CDR2 YFSETQ come from the germline V gene.

The V gene is TRBV5-1, the J gene TRBJ1-1; D call uncertain. The V and J ends lost 4 bases and 6 bases respectively, with 10 bases between them. This CDR3 comprises 12 residues. The germline V gene encodes CDR1 SGHRS and CDR2 YFSETQ. Written as DNA, the CDR3 is TGCGCCAGCAGCCCAGGATTTGCTGAAGCTTTCTTT. Its protein is CASSPGFAEAFF.

The rearrangement joins TRBV12-3 or TRBV12-4 to TRBJ2-5; the match to TRBD1 covers 7 bases. The J call may be in error: the DNA end matches TRBJ2-1 better. The CDR3 runs to 15 residues. The CDR3 DNA reads as TGTGCCAGCAGTTTAAGAGGGGGCCTGTCCAATGAGCAGTTCTTC. Translating gives CASSLRGGLSNEQFF.

This clonotype was observed a handful of times. The V and J genes are TRBV6-6 and TRBJ1-3; TRBD1 matches 9 bases. CDR3 length equals 15 residues. The germline V gene has CDR1 MNHNY and CDR2 SVGAGI (reference sequence). V trimming: 3 bases; J trimming: 3 bases; junction bases outside the gene matches: 3. The CDR3 DNA sequence: TGTGCCAGCAGTTATTTGACAGGGGGTGGAAACACCATATATTTT. Protein: CASSYLTGGGNTIYF.

This rearrangement joins TRBV11-1 to TRBJ2-5; TRBD2 matches at 7 bases. The better agreement between TRBJ2-1 and the DNA end casts doubt on the J call. The CDR3 has 14 amino acids. The V gene's germline CDR1 is SGHAT and CDR2 FQDESV (reference sequence). The CDR3 region has the DNA TGTGCCAGCAGCCCCAACCTAGCGGATAATGAGCAGTTCTTC. As protein: CASSPNLADNEQFF.

The chain combines TRBV28 with TRBJ2-1; 8 bases align to TRBD1. The DNA end favors TRBJ2-7, so the J call may be wrong. Germline V gives CDR1 MDHEN, CDR2 SYDVKM. This CDR3 region has 15 residues. The DNA of the CDR3 is TGTGCCAGCAGGCTGGGCGGGACAGGCTCCTACGAGCAGTACTTC. Translating it yields CASRLGGTGSYEQYF.

On this clonotype: The junction shows a germline mismatch at one end, possibly a read error. The J gene is TRBJ2-7, the V gene TRBV11-2; no clear D. The CDR3 is 14 residues long. Germline-derived CDR1 and CDR2 are SGHAT and FQNNGV. The CDR3 region is CTSSLDLPAYEQYF. As DNA, the CDR3 is TGTACCAGCAGCTTAGATCTACCAGCCTACGAGCAGTACTTC.

This sequence joins TRBV29-1 and TRBJ2-5; a weak D match, TRBD1 (5 bases). This CDR3 spans 16 amino acids. Trimming removed 3 bases at V and 1 base at J, with 18 bases between. Germline CDR1 and CDR2: SQVTM and ANQGSEA. The CDR3 sequence is CSVDLQGSVGQETQYF. CDR3 coding DNA: TGCAGCGTTGACCTCCAGGGTTCAGTAGGCCAAGAGACCCAGTACTTC.

A few counts support this clonotype. The chain links TRBV7-9 to TRBJ1-1; D gene ambiguous. Trimming shortened V by 5 bases and J by 6 bases, and 10 bases separated the two germline ends. CDR3 size: 12 residues. CDR1 SEHNR and CDR2 FQNEAQ come from the germline V gene (reference sequence). This chain's CDR3 is CASSVDRAEAFF. CDR3 nucleotide sequence: TGTGCCAGCAGCGTAGACCGTGCTGAAGCTTTCTTT.

CDR3 residues: CASSQTTLNTEAFF. The CDR3 nucleotides are TGTGCCAGCAGCCAGACTACATTGAACACTGAAGCTTTCTTT. This sequence joins TRBV3-1 and TRBJ1-1; D not resolved. This CDR3 comprises 14 residues. Trimming cost V 3 bases and J 0 bases, with 8 bases left between them. CDR1 is LGHDT and CDR2 is YNNKEL in the germline V gene (reference sequence).

This clonotype was counted only a few times. The chain joins TRBV27 to TRBJ2-7; 11 bases are a match to TRBD1. Germline V gene lookup returns CDR1 MNHEY and CDR2 SMNVEV (reference sequence). CDR3 length: 22 amino acids. V lost 3 bases to trimming and J lost 3 bases; unmatched junction nucleotides: 25. CDR3 in amino acids: CASSFSARGQGESKRGSYEQYF. The CDR3 region has the DNA TGTGCCAGCAGTTTTTCCGCTAGGGGACAGGGGGAAAGTAAGCGGGGGAGCTACGAGCAGTACTTC.

This clonotype occurred a few times. The chain has TRBV29-1 and TRBJ2-6; maybe TRBD1 (6 bases). The germline V and J ends were trimmed by 6 bases and 4 bases, with 13 bases remaining between them. Germline lookup yields CDR1 SQVTM and CDR2 ANQGSEA. The length of the CDR3 is 14 residues. CDR3 DNA sequence: TGCAGCGTCTCAGGGGACCCCGGGGCCAACGTCCTGACTTTC. Its protein is CSVSGDPGANVLTF.

V and J are TRBV6-6 and TRBJ2-1; D is unresolved. This CDR3 has 13 amino acids. Between the trimmed V and J ends, which lost 6 bases and 9 bases, there was a span of 15 bases. From germline, CDR1 is MNHNY and CDR2 SVGAGI (reference sequence). CDR3 loop: CASRPSVLSEQFF. The CDR3 DNA is TGTGCCAGCAGGCCGTCCGTGTTGAGTGAGCAGTTCTTC.